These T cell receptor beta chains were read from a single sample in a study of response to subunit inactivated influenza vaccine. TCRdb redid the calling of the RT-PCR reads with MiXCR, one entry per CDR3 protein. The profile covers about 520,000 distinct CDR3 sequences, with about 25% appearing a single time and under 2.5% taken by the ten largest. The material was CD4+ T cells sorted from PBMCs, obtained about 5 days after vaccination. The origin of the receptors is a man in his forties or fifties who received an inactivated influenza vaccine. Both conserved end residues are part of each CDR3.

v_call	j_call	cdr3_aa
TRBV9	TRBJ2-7	CASSVAGTGGIYEQYF
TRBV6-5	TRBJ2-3	CASSYRGQVTDTQYF
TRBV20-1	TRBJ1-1	CSAMANPGQGLSYTEAFF
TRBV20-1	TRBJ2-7	CSARPPGGAVGIYEQYF
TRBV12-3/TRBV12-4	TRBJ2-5	CASSPLIGNQETQYF
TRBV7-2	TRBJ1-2	CASSGRQGGYGYTF
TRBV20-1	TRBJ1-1	CSARVQGRVSTEAFF
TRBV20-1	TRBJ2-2	CSAESAVKNTGELFF
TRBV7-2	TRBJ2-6	CASSFSSWANVLTF
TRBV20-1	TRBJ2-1	CSATGRGLSYNEQFF
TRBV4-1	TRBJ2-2	CASSLLLRGSRTGELFF
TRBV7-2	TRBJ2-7	CASAREAPYEQYF
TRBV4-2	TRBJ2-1	CASSQGGLESYNEQFF
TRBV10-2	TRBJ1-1	CASREPGLEAFF
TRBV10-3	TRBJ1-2	CAISPGTAANYGYTF
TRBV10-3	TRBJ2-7	CAISDNSYEQYF
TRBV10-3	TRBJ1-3	CAISPGQNSGNTIYF
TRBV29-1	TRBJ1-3	CSVEVISGNTIYF
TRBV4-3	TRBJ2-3	CASSQGQSGGRTDTQYF
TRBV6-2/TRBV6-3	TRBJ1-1	CASKGVVGTEAFF
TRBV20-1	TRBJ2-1	CSARGAPGHTYNEQFF
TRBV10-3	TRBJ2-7	CAIKALASSYEQYF
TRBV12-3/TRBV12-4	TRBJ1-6	CASSLGTGLNSPLHF
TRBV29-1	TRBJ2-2	CSVEVGSGGGELFF
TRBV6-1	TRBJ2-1	CASINYNEQFF
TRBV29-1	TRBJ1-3	CSVLQGGDTIYF
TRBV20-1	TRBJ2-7	CSAFRGAGSRYEQYF
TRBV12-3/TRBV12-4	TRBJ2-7	CASRRLAGGVGPYEQYF
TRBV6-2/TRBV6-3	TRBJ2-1	CASGRQGWNEQFF
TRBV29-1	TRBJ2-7	CSVSQGNPYEQYF
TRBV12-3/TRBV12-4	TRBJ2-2	CATNSGGGELFF
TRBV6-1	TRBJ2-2	CASNGLAATTTGELFF
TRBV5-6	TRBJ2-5	CASSDREGLETQYF
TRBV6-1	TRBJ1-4	CASSLNGGTVLEKLFF
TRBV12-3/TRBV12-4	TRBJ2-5	CASSSPGLEETQYF
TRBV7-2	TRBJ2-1	CASSRRGLAGVREQFF
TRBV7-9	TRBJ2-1	CASSRQDNEQFF
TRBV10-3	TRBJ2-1	CAISEIRGTTYNEQFF
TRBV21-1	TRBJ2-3	CASISTGSSGRESTDTQYF
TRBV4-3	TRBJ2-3	CASSQDGYDTQYF
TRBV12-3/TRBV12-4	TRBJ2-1	CASNGGNNEQFF
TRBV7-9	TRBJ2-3	CASPGDTQYF
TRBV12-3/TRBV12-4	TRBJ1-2	CASSLTMIAYGYTF
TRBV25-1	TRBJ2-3	CASSEYVGGGRSSSTDTQYF
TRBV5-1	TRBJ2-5	CASSLGYRDETQYF
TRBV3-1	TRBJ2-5	CASSSSAGYGTQYF
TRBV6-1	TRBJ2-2	CAMLDANTGELFF
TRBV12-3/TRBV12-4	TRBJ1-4	CASSLREANEKLFF
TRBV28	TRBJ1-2	CASSPGGEDGYTF
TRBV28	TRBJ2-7	CASSLLAGVGYEQYF
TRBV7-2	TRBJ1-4	CASSSGQGGGKLFF
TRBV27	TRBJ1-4	CASSFGQAGEKLFF
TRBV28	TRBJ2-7	CASSSYTYEQYF
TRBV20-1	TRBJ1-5	CSASQGDQPQHF
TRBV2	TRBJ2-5	CASRRSALGETQYF
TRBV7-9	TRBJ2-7	CASSLAGTSGEYEQYF
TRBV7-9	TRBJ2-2	CASSLVAQGTGELFF
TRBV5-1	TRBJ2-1	CASSLDLTGSQFF